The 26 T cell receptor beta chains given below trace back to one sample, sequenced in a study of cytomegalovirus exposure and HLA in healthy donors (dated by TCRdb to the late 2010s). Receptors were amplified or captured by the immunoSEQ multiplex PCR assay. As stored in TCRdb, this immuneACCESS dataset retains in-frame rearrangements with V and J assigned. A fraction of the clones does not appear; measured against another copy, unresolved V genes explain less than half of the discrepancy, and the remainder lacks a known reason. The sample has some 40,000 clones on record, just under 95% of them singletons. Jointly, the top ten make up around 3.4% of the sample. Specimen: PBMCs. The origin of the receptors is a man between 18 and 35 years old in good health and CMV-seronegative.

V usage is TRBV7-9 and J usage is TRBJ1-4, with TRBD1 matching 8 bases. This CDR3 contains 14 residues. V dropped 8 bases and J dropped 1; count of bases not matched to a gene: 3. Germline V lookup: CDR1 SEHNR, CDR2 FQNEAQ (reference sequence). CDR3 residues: CASPGQGTNEKLFF. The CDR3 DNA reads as TGTGCCAGCCCCGGACAGGGAACTAATGAAAAACTGTTTTTT. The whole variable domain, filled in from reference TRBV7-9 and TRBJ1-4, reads DTGVSQNPRHKITKRGQNVTFRCDPISEHNRLYWYRQTLGQGPEFLTYFQNEAQLEKSRLLSDRFSAERPKGSFSTLEIQRTEQGDSAMYLCASPGQGTNEKLFFGSGTQLSVL.

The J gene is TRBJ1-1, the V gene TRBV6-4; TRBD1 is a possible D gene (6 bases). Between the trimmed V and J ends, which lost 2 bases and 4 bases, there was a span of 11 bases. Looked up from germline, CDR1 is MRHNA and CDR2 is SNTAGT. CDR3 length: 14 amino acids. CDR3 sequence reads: CASSDTDRPTEAFF. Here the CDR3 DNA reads TGTGCCAGCAGTGACACAGACAGGCCCACTGAAGCTTTCTTT.

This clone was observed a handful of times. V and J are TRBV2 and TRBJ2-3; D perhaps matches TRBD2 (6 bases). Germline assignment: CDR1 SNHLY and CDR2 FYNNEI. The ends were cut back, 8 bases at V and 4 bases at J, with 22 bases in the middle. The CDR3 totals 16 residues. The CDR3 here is CASLFSPGATADTQYF. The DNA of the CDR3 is TGTGCCAGCCTCTTCAGCCCGGGAGCCACCGCAGATACGCAGTATTTT. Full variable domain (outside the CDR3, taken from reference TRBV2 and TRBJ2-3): EPEVTQTPSHQVTQMGQEVILRCVPISNHLYFYWYRQILGQKVEFLVSFYNNEISEKSEIFDDQFSVERPDGSNFTLKIRSTKLEDSAMYFCASLFSPGATADTQYFGPGTRLTVL.

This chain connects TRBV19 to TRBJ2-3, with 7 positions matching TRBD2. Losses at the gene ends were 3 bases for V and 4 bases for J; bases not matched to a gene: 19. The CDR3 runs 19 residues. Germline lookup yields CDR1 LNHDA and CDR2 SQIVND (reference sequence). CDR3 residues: CASSIKRGPWLSGSDTQYF. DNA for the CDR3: TGTGCCAGTAGTATTAAGCGGGGCCCCTGGCTTAGCGGATCAGATACGCAGTATTTT.

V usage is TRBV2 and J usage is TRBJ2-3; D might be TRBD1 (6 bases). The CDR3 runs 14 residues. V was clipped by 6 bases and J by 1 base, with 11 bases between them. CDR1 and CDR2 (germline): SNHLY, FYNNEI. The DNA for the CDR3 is TGTGCCAGCAGATGGACAGAGGGCACAGATACGCAGTATTTT. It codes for CASRWTEGTDTQYF.

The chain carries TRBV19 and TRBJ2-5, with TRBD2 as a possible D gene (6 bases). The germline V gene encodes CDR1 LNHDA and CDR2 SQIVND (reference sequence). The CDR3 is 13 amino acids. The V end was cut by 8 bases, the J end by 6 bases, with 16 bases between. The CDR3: CASALGLGKTQYF. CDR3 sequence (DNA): TGTGCCAGTGCTCTGGGACTGGGAAAGACCCAGTACTTC.

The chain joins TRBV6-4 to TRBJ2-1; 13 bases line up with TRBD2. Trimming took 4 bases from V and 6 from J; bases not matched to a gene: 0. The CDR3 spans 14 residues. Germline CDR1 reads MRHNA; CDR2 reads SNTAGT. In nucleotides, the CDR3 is TGTGCCAGCAGTGGGACTAGCGGGAGCAATGAGCAGTTCTTC. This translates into CASSGTSGSNEQFF.

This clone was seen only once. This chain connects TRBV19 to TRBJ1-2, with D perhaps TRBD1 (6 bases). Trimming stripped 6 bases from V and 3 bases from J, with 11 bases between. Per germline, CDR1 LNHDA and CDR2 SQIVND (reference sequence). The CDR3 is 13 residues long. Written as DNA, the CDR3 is TGTGCCAGTAGGTACAGGGAGTACTATGGCTACACCTTC. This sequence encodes CASRYREYYGYTF.

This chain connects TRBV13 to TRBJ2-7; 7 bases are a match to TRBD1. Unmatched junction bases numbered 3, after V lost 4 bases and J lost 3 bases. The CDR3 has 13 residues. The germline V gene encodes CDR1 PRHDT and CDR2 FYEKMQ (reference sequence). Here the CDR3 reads CASSSGTVYEQYF. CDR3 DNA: TGTGCCAGCAGCTCCGGGACAGTCTACGAGCAGTACTTC.

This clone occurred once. DNA for the CDR3: TGTGCCAGCAGGCCGCCGGGACTAGCGGGACGAAATGAGCAGTTCTTC. Its translation is CASRPPGLAGRNEQFF. The chain couples TRBV2 to TRBJ2-1; 13 nucleotides agree with TRBD2. Germline assignment: CDR1 SNHLY and CDR2 FYNNEI. The CDR3 length is 16 residues. V lost 6 bases, J lost 7 bases, and 9 bases stayed unmatched. The entire variable domain, with the rest obtained from reference TRBV2 and TRBJ2-1, is as follows: EPEVTQTPSHQVTQMGQEVILRCVPISNHLYFYWYRQILGQKVEFLVSFYNNEISEKSEIFDDQFSVERPDGSNFTLKIRSTKLEDSAMYFCASRPPGLAGRNEQFFGPGTRLTVL.

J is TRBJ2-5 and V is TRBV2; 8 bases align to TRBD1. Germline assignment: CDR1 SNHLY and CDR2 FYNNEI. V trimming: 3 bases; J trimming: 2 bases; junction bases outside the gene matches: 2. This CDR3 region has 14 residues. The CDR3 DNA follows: TGTGCCAGCAGTGACCACAGGGGGCAAGAGACCCAGTACTTC. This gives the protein CASSDHRGQETQYF. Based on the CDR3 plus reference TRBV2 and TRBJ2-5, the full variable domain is EPEVTQTPSHQVTQMGQEVILRCVPISNHLYFYWYRQILGQKVEFLVSFYNNEISEKSEIFDDQFSVERPDGSNFTLKIRSTKLEDSAMYFCASSDHRGQETQYFGPGTRLLVL.

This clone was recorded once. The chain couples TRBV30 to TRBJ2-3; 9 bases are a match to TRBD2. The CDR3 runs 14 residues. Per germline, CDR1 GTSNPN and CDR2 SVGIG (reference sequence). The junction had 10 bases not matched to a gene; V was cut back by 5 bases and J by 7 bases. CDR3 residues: CAWDLAGGPYTQYF. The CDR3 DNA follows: TGTGCCTGGGACCTTGCGGGGGGGCCTTATACGCAGTATTTT.

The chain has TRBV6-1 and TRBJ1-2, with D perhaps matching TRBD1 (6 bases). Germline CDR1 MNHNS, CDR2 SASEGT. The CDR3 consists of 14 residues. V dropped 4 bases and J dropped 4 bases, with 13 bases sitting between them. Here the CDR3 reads CASSALTGSYGYTF. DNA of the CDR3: TGTGCCAGCAGTGCCCTTACAGGGAGCTATGGCTACACCTTC.

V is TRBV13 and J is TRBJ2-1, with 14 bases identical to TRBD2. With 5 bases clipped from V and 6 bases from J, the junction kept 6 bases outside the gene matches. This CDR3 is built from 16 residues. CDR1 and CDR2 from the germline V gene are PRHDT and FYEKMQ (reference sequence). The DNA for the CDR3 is TGTGCCAGCAGCCAACGACTAGCGGGGGGGCCCAATGAGCAGTTCTTC. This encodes CASSQRLAGGPNEQFF.

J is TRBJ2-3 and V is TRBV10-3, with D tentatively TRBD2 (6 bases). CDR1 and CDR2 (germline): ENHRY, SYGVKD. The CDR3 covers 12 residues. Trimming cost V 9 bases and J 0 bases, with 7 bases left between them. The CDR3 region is CAISGSTDTQYF. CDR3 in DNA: TGTGCCATTAGCGGTAGCACAGATACGCAGTATTTT.

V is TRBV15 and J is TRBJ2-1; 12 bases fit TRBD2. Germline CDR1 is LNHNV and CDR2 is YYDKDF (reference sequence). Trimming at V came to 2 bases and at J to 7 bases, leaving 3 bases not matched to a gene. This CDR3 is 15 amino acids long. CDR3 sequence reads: CATSRLTSGSNEQFF. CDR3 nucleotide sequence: TGTGCCACCAGCAGACTGACTAGCGGGAGTAATGAGCAGTTCTTC.

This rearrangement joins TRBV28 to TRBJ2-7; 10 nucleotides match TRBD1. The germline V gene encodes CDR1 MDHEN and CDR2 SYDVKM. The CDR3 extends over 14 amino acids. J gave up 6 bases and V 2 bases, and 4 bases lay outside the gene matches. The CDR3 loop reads CASSLGTGVPEQYF. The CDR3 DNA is TGTGCCAGCAGTTTAGGGACAGGGGTACCCGAGCAGTACTTC.

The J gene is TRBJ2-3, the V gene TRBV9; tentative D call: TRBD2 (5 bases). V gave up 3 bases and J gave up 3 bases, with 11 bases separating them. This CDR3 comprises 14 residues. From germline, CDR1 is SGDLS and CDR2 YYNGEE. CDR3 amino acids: CASSGVDLTDTQYF. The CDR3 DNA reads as TGTGCCAGCAGCGGGGTGGACTTGACAGATACGCAGTATTTT.

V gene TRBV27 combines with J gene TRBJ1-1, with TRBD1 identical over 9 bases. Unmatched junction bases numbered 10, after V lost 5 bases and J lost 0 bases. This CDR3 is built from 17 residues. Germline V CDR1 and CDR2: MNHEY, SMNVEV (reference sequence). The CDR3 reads CASSPWTGASMNTEAFF. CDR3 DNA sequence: TGTGCCAGCAGTCCTTGGACAGGGGCGAGTATGAACACTGAAGCTTTCTTT.

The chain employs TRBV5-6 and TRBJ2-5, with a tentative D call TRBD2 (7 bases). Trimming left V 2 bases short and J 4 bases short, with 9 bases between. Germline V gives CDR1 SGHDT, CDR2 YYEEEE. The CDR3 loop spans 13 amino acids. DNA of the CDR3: TGTGCCAGCAGCTTAGGGGGGGGAGAGACCCAGTACTTC. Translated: CASSLGGGETQYF.

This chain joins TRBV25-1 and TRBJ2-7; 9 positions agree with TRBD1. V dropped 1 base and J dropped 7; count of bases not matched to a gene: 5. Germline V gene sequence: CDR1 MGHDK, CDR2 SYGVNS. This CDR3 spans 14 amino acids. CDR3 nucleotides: TGTGCCAGCAGTGAATTCACAGGGGGCAGGGAGCAGTACTTC. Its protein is CASSEFTGGREQYF.

The CDR3 here is CASSWGQPGYTF. The CDR3 bases are TGTGCCAGCAGCTGGGGACAGCCTGGCTACACCTTC. This sequence joins TRBV5-6 and TRBJ1-2, with TRBD1 matching over 7 bases. V lost 3 bases, J lost 7 bases, and 3 bases stayed unmatched. The germline V gene encodes CDR1 SGHDT and CDR2 YYEEEE. The CDR3 loop spans 12 amino acids.

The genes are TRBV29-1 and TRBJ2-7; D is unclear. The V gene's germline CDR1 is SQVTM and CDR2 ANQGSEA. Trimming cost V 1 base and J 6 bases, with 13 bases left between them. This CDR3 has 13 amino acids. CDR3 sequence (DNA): TGCAGCGTTGAAGGAGGCCAGTCGAGCGAGCAGTACTTC. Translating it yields CSVEGGQSSEQYF.

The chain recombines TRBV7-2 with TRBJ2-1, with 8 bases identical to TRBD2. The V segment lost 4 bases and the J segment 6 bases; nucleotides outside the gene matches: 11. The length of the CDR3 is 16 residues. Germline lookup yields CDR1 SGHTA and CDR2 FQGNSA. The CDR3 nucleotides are TGTGCCAGCAGCTCGGGACTAGTGGTATCCGGCAATGAGCAGTTCTTC. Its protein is CASSSGLVVSGNEQFF.

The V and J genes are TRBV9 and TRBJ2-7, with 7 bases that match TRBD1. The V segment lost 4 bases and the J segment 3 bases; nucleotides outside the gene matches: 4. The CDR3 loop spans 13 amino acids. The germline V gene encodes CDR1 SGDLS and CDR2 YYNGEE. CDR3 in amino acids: CASSRDSIYEQYF. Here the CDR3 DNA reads TGTGCCAGCAGCCGGGACAGTATCTACGAGCAGTACTTC.

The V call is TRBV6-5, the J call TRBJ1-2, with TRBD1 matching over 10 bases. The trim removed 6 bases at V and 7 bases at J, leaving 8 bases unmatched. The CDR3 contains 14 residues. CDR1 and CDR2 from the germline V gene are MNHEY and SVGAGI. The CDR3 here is CASRSTGGISGYTF. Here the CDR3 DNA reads TGTGCCAGCAGATCGACAGGGGGCATTAGTGGCTACACCTTC.